This T cell receptor (beta chain) was sequenced during a study of blood T cell repertoires in COVID-19. Original analysis: It was from reference gene primer amplification that nucleated cell counts were estimated. Here immunoSEQ multiplex PCR was the method, and the copy in TCRdb shows in-frame clones only, minus some. That table furnishes V, J and clone size, whereas the DNA furnished D and trimming. This table has about 300,000 clones, around 86% appearing once. This clone was detected only a few times. Two negative PCRs, clearance, or symptom resolution had been documented for recovered Cohort 3 donors. The sequence derives from a middle-aged woman who had recovered from COVID-19. The sequencing sample was made of PBMCs or T cells enriched from blood (not recorded which).

The DNA of the CDR3 is TGTGCCTGGAATAGCCAGGGGCGTAATCAGCCCCAGCATTTT. It yields the protein CAWNSQGRNQPQHF. This chain connects TRBV30 to TRBJ1-5; D is possibly TRBD1 (6 bases). Germline V CDR1 and CDR2: GTSNPN, SVGIG (reference sequence). V was pared by 4 bases and J by 4 bases, with 14 bases between. The CDR3 extends over 14 amino acids.